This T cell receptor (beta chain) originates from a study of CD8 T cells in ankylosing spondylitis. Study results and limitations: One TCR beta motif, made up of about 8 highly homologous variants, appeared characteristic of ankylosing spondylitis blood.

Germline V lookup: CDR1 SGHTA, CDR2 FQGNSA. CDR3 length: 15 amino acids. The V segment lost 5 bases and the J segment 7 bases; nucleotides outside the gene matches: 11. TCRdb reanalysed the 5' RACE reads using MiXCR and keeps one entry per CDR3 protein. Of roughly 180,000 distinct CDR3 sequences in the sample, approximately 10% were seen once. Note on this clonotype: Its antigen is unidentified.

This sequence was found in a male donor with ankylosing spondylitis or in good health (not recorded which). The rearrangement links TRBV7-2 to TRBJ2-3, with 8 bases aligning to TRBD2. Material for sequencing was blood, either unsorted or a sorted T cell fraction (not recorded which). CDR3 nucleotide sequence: TGTGCCAGCAGCCCGGAAGCGGGGGAAGCGTATACGCAGTATTTT. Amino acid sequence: CASSPEAGEAYTQYF.